This is a list of T cell receptor beta chains from one sample in a study of blood T cell repertoires in COVID-19. TCRdb's table, derived via immunoSEQ multiplex PCR, lists solely in-frame clones and lacks some. The sample lists about 270,000 clones; approximately 91% were seen once. The sample taken for sequencing was PBMCs or T cells enriched from blood (not recorded which). The receptors here all came from a middle-aged woman with acute COVID-19. The CDR3 runs from the conserved cysteine through the conserved F or W. The D gene is left open where the match is weak. Clone size is shown for a subset of rows, as once, few, many or a class of expanded clone.

cdr3_length d_call clone_size j_call v_call cdr3_aa cdr3_nt
15 - - TRBJ2-2 TRBV11-3 CASSWGDPNTGELFF TGTGCCAGCAGCTGGGGGGATCCGAACACCGGGGAGCTGTTTTTT
14 TRBD1 - TRBJ1-4 TRBV29-1 CSVTSTGGREKLFF TGCAGCGTTACCTCGACAGGGGGGCGAGAAAAACTGTTTTTT
14 TRBD2 - TRBJ2-3 TRBV15 CATSVSGSPDTQYF TGTGCCACCAGCGTTAGCGGGAGTCCAGATACGCAGTATTTT
15 - - TRBJ1-2 TRBV16 CASSQGTPSPYGYTF TGTGCCAGCAGCCAAGGGACACCATCTCCCTATGGCTACACCTTC
20 TRBD2 - TRBJ2-5 TRBV27 CASSLWGLAGGTPQQETQYF TGTGCCAGCAGTTTATGGGGACTAGCGGGAGGGACCCCCCAACAAGAGACCCAGTACTTC
14 - - TRBJ1-2 TRBV7-9 CASSWAGVNYGYTF TGTGCCAGCAGCTGGGCAGGGGTGAACTATGGCTACACCTTC
14 TRBD2 - TRBJ2-3 TRBV2 CASRDGGAGDTQYF TGTGCCAGCAGAGACGGGGGGGCTGGAGATACGCAGTATTTT
17 - - TRBJ1-4 TRBV11-3 CASSQRVAGMKYEKLFF TGTGCCAGCAGCCAAAGGGTGGCAGGGATGAAGTATGAAAAACTGTTTTTT
15 - - TRBJ1-6 TRBV7-2 CASSSLRVSGSPLHF TGTGCCAGCAGTTCTTTGCGGGTTTCTGGGTCACCCCTCCACTTT
16 - once TRBJ1-5 TRBV19 CASRSNRQGPNQPQHF TGTGCCAGTAGGTCTAACAGGCAGGGGCCGAATCAGCCCCAGCATTTT
13 - - TRBJ2-7 TRBV6-6 CASSRTDSYEQYF TGTGCCAGCAGTCGGACAGACTCCTACGAGCAGTACTTC
16 - - TRBJ2-1 TRBV7-2 CASSLEAGRAYNEQFF TGTGCCAGCAGCTTAGAGGCGGGTCGGGCCTACAATGAGCAGTTCTTC
17 - - TRBJ1-2 TRBV25-1 CASSEYGGVLGNYGYTF TGTGCCAGCAGTGAATATGGGGGGGTACTGGGGAACTATGGCTACACCTTC
13 - few TRBJ1-3 TRBV10-3 CAISEDSGNTIYF TGTGCCATCAGTGAGGACAGCGGAAACACCATATATTTT
15 TRBD1 - TRBJ2-1 TRBV9 CASSAPGTANTEQFF TGTGCCAGCAGCGCCCCCGGGACAGCAAACACCGAGCAGTTCTTC
16 TRBD1 - TRBJ2-5 TRBV20-1 CSASTPGQGAFGTQYF TGCAGTGCTAGTACCCCGGGACAGGGGGCTTTTGGGACCCAGTACTTC
17 TRBD2 once TRBJ2-3 TRBV18 CASSPWTSGYARDTQYF TGTGCCAGCTCACCCTGGACTAGCGGGTATGCACGAGATACGCAGTATTTT
16 TRBD2 - TRBJ2-3 TRBV18 CASSLRTSGSTDTQYF TGTGCCAGCTCACTACGGACTAGCGGGAGCACAGATACGCAGTATTTT
14 - - TRBJ2-7 TRBV15 CATSRDMGQNEQYF TGTGCCACCAGCAGAGATATGGGGCAGAACGAGCAGTACTTC
14 TRBD1 once TRBJ1-2 TRBV2 CASGTNRGTYGYTF TGTGCCAGCGGAACGAACAGGGGAACATATGGCTACACCTTC
15 - - TRBJ1-1 TRBV29-1 CSVVGSLHMNTEAFF TGCAGCGTTGTGGGCTCGTTGCATATGAACACTGAAGCTTTCTTT
15 TRBD1 - TRBJ2-7 TRBV11-1 CASSFETGGSYEQYF TGTGCCAGCAGCTTCGAGACAGGGGGCTCATACGAGCAGTACTTC
16 TRBD1 - TRBJ2-5 TRBV5-5 CASRRRQGGDQETQYF TGTGCCAGCAGACGCAGACAGGGGGGTGATCAAGAGACCCAGTACTTC
17 - - TRBJ1-2 TRBV7-2 CASSLANIKPPIAGYTF TGTGCCAGCAGCTTAGCCAACATAAAACCCCCCATAGCTGGCTACACCTTC
16 TRBD1 - TRBJ1-5 TRBV2 CASQRDRDHSNQPQHF TGTGCCAGCCAAAGGGACAGGGATCATAGCAATCAGCCCCAGCATTTT
15 - - TRBJ1-2 TRBV21-1 CASSIPPRGGNGYTF TGTGCCAGCAGCATCCCCCCGAGGGGGGGAAACGGCTACACCTTC
13 - - TRBJ1-2 TRBV9 CASSPLSGYGYTF TGTGCCAGCAGCCCCCTGTCGGGCTATGGCTACACCTTC
11 - - TRBJ2-3 TRBV5-1 CASSLTDTQYF TGCGCCAGCAGCCTCACAGATACGCAGTATTTT
11 - - TRBJ1-2 TRBV6-5 CASSTAHGYTF TGTGCCAGCTCGACAGCCCATGGCTACACCTTC
18 - - TRBJ1-1 TRBV21-1 CASSKKEGRYTMNTEAFF TGTGCCAGCAGCAAAAAGGAGGGCCGGTATACAATGAACACTGAAGCTTTCTTT
15 TRBD1 - TRBJ2-1 TRBV19 CASSMTGAGRNEQFF TGTGCCAGTAGTATGACAGGGGCCGGCCGCAATGAGCAGTTCTTC
16 - - TRBJ1-5 TRBV6-1 CASSDTGLYSNQPQHF TGTGCCAGCAGTGACACAGGGCTCTATAGCAATCAGCCCCAGCATTTT
15 - once TRBJ2-5 TRBV5-6 CASSLRSQLQETQYF TGTGCCAGCAGCCTGAGGTCCCAACTCCAAGAGACCCAGTACTTC
15 TRBD2 - TRBJ2-1 TRBV7-7 CASSPGLASYNEQFF TGTGCTAGCAGCCCGGGACTAGCGTCCTACAATGAGCAGTTCTTC
13 - - TRBJ2-7 TRBV5-1 CASSLGSPYEQYF TGCGCCAGCAGCCTCGGGTCGCCCTACGAGCAGTACTTC
15 - - TRBJ2-7 TRBV28 CASRGRREVPTEQYF TGTGCCAGCAGAGGTCGGAGGGAGGTCCCTACCGAGCAGTACTTC
14 - - TRBJ1-5 TRBV25-1 CASSDSQGTQPQHF TGTGCCAGCAGTGACTCCCAGGGGACTCAGCCCCAGCATTTT
15 TRBD1 - TRBJ1-2 TRBV5-1 CASSSNRGPNYGYTF TGCGCCAGCAGCTCTAACAGGGGACCGAACTATGGCTACACCTTC
15 TRBD1 - TRBJ1-2 TRBV25-1 CASSETAGGAVGYTF TGTGCCAGCAGTGAAACCGCAGGGGGCGCAGTCGGCTACACCTTC
15 - - TRBJ2-3 TRBV5-6 CASSLVGVSTDTQYF TGTGCCAGCAGCTTGGTCGGGGTCTCCACAGATACGCAGTATTTT
18 TRBD2 - TRBJ2-1 TRBV5-1 CASSLGPTSGGAGNEQFF TGCGCCAGCAGCTTAGGACCGACTAGCGGGGGGGCCGGGAATGAGCAGTTCTTC
13 TRBD1 - TRBJ1-1 TRBV25-1 CASSRGRGAEAFF TGTGCCAGCAGCAGGGGGCGAGGCGCTGAAGCTTTCTTT
14 - - TRBJ2-7 TRBV7-3 CASSLGGAAYEQYF TGTGCCAGCAGCTTAGGAGGAGCTGCCTACGAGCAGTACTTC
12 - few TRBJ1-1 TRBV9 CASSVRGGEAFF TGTGCCAGCAGCGTACGCGGCGGTGAAGCTTTCTTT
14 - - TRBJ2-6 TRBV2 CASSPRSGANVLTF TGTGCCAGCAGCCCCCGCTCTGGGGCCAACGTCCTGACTTTC
15 TRBD2 - TRBJ2-3 TRBV5-1 CASGVTGGPTDTQYF TGCGCCAGCGGAGTGACGGGAGGACCCACAGATACGCAGTATTTT
15 - - TRBJ2-3 TRBV11-3 CASSLRGAGTDTQYF TGTGCCAGCAGCTTACGGGGGGCCGGCACAGATACGCAGTATTTT
17 - - TRBJ1-4 TRBV7-9 CASSSTRGQATNEKLFF TGTGCCAGCAGCTCGACAAGGGGTCAGGCAACTAATGAAAAACTGTTTTTT
13 - - TRBJ2-7 TRBV12-3/TRBV12-4 CASSFDGRNEQYF TGTGCCAGCAGTTTTGACGGGAGAAACGAGCAGTACTTC
15 TRBD1 - TRBJ1-3 TRBV5-1 CASSVEGQPGNTIYF TGCGCCAGCAGCGTGGAGGGACAGCCAGGAAACACCATATATTTT
15 - - TRBJ2-5 TRBV7-2 CASSLAGQRGETQYF TGTGCCAGCAGCTTAGCGGGCCAAAGGGGGGAGACCCAGTACTTC
19 - - TRBJ1-1 TRBV24-1 CATSDLGVTQGGQYTEAFF TGTGCCACCAGTGATCTGGGGGTGACGCAGGGAGGTCAGTACACTGAAGCTTTCTTT
13 - - TRBJ1-2 TRBV5-3 CARSSEPERGYTF TGTGCCAGAAGCTCCGAGCCCGAACGCGGCTACACCTTC